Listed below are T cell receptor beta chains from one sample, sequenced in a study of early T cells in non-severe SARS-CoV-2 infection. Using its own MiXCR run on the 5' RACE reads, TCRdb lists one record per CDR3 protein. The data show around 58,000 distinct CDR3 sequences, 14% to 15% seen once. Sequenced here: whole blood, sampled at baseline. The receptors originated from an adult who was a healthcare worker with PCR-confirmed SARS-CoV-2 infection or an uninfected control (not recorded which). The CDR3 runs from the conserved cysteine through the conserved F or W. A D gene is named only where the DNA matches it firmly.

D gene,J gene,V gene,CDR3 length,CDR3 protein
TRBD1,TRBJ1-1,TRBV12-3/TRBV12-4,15,CASSSPYGQGARAFF
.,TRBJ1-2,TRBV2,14,CASTLGTLNYGYTF
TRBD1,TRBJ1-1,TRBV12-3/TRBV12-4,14,CASSPGTGEREAFF
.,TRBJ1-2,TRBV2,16,CASSEASGDLNYGYTF
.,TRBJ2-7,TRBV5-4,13,CASSHDSYYEQYF
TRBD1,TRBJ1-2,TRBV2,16,CASTPKSSGGNYGYTF
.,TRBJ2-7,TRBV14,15,CASSQVGSGTRSPYF
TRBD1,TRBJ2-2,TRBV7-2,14,CASSFDRDSRELFF
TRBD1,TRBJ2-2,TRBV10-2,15,CASRQGARGTGELFF
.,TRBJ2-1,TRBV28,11,CASREKNEQFF
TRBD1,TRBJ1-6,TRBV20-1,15,CSARMEGAHNSPLHF
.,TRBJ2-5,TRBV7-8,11,CASSFEWTQYF
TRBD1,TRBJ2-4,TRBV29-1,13,CSARTGNPNIQYF
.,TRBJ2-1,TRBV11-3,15,CASLLPGRADNEQFF
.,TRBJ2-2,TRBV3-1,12,CASSQVPGELFF
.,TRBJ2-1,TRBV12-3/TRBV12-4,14,CASSLGQWSDEQFF
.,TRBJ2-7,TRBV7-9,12,CASSFLGYEQYF
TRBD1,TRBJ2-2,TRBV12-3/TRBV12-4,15,CASSFGSQGTGELFF
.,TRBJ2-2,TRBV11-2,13,CASSLAPTGELFF
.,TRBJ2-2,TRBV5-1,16,CASSLGAAFMTGELFF
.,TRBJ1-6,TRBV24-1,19,CATSDLKRCRQGYNSPLHF
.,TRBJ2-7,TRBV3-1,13,CASSQDDRYEQYF
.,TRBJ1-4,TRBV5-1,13,CASSSAVGEKLFF
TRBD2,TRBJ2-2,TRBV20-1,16,CSATTSGRKNTGELFF
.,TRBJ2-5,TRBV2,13,CASSEALRETQYF
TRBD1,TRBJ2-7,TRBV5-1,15,CASSLRGQGPYEQYF
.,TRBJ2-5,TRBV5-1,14,CASSLEGGRETQYF
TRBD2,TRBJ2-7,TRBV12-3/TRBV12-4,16,CASSGGGTGSLYEQYF
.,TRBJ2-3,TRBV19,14,CASTIRGFTDTQYF
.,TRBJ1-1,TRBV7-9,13,CASSLGSGTEAFF
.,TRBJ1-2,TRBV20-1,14,CSLPASRDDYGYTF
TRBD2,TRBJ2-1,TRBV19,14,CASSIGGGANEQFF
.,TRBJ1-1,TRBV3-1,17,CASSLGASATGNTEAFF
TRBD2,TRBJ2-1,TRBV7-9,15,CASSRTSGRAYEQFF
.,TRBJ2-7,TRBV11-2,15,CASSSPDRRGGEQYF
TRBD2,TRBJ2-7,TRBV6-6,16,CASRSNPAGGLHEQYF
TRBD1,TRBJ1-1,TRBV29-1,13,CSGETGMNTEAFF
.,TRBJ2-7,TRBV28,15,CASSAQGRASYEQYF
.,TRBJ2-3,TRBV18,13,CASSPGSKDTQYF
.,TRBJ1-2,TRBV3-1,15,CASSQSRAAIYGYTF
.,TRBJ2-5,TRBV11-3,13,CASSSGLRETQYF
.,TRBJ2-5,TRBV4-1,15,CASSHPWTGGETQYF
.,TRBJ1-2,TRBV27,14,CASSLRVGNYGYTF
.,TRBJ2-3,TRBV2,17,CASNPHGPQVRTDTQYF
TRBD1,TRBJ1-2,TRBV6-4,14,CASSYSGTGEGYTF
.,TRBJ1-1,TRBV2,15,CASFNPDRLNTEAFF
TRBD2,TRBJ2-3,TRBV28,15,CASSLVREMADTQYF
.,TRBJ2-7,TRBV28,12,CASSLKGYEQYF
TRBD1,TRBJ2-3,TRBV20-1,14,CSASGQGPSNTQYF
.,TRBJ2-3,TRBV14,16,CASSPTGTILSHTQYF
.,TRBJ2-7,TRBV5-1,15,CASSAAGAQIYEQYF
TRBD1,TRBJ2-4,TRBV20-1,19,CSASPHGSWTGGSKNIQYF
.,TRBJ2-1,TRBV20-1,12,CSASLDYNEQFF
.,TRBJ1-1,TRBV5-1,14,CASSWTGGDTEAFF
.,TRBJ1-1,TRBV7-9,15,CASSLGGDARTEAFF
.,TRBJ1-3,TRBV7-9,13,CASSSQQGNTIYF
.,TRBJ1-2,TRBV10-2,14,CASSETGPIYGYTF